Following are 25 T cell receptor beta chains from one sample sequenced in a study of shared T cell receptors in the human thymus. Profiled with immunoSEQ multiplex PCR; TCRdb holds only in-frame clones, not every one. The sample lists approximately 580,000 clones, 70% to 80% seen once, with about 0.014% in the top ten. A further study also used this sample, focusing on human thymus T cells.

Specimen: thymocytes. The source of these receptors is a boy under three years old with a congenital heart defect.

In this sample, this clone turned up a few times. J is TRBJ2-1 and V is TRBV18; TRBD1 agrees at 7 bases. Germline V gene lookup returns CDR1 KGHSH and CDR2 LQKENI. V shed 0 bases, J shed 7 bases, and the junction held 6 bases outside the gene matches. There are 15 residues in the CDR3. The CDR3: CASSPPRGRGNEQFF. In DNA form, the CDR3 reads TGTGCCAGCTCACCACCGAGGGGGCGAGGGAATGAGCAGTTCTTC.

The chain uses TRBV4-1 and TRBJ1-2; weak D call: TRBD1 (6 bases). The CDR3 sequence is 15 residues long. Trimming shortened V by 4 bases and J by 2 bases, and 14 bases separated the two germline ends. Per germline, CDR1 MGHRA and CDR2 YSYEKL. The CDR3 spells CASSPRRQANYGYTF. CDR3 sequence (DNA): TGCGCCAGCAGCCCCCGCCGACAGGCCAACTATGGCTACACCTTC.

This clone turned up a few times. The rearrangement uses TRBV14 and TRBJ2-2; 12 bases agree with TRBD1. Germline loops: CDR1 SGHDN, CDR2 FVKESK. With V trimmed by 2 bases and J by 5 bases, 6 bases remained unmatched. CDR3 length: 17 amino acids. For the CDR3, the DNA is TGTGCCAGCAGCCAAATAAGGGACAGGGGGCGAACCGGGGAGCTGTTTTTT. Translated: CASSQIRDRGRTGELFF.

This sequence joins TRBV30 and TRBJ2-7; possibly TRBD1 for D (6 bases). The CDR3 extends over 14 amino acids. Germline assignment: CDR1 GTSNPN and CDR2 SVGIG (reference sequence). Trimming took 4 bases from V and 2 from J, leaving 15 bases between them. CDR3 in DNA: TGTGCCTGGACCTACAACAGGGTTACCTACGAGCAGTACTTC. Amino acids: CAWTYNRVTYEQYF.

The chain has TRBV27 and TRBJ2-3, with TRBD2 as a possible D gene (7 bases). This CDR3 comprises 16 residues. The V end was cut by 2 bases, the J end by 7 bases, with 19 bases between. Germline V gives CDR1 MNHEY, CDR2 SMNVEV (reference sequence). CDR3: CASSLSVGGGPNTQYF. The DNA for the CDR3 is TGTGCCAGCAGTTTAAGCGTAGGGGGAGGGCCAAATACGCAGTATTTT.

Turning to this clone: The junction departs from the called germline gene at one end, perhaps through a read error. The chain recombines TRBV7-7 with TRBJ2-7; 9 bases match TRBD2. This CDR3 has 17 residues. Germline-derived CDR1 and CDR2 are SSHAT and FNYEAQ (reference sequence). The CDR3 loop is CALQGKTSGPPLYEQYF. The CDR3 nucleotides are TGCGCCCTCCAGGGGAAAACTAGCGGGCCCCCCCTCTACGAGCAGTACTTC.

This chain uses TRBV29-1 with TRBJ1-1; TRBD1 matches 7 bases. The CDR3 contains 13 residues. Germline loops: CDR1 SQVTM, CDR2 ANQGSEA. J gave up 0 bases and V 6 bases, and 4 bases lay outside the gene matches. The DNA of the CDR3 is TGCAGCGTCAGGACAGGACTGAACACTGAAGCTTTCTTT. Encoded protein: CSVRTGLNTEAFF.

The chain has TRBV14 and TRBJ1-2, with 7 bases identical to TRBD1. The CDR3 has 14 amino acids. V shed 4 bases and J 8 bases; nucleotides not matched to a gene: 10. Germline V CDR1 and CDR2: SGHDN, FVKESK. CDR3 DNA: TGTGCCAGCAGCCCCACCGACAGGGTAGGGGGCTACACCTTC. The encoded protein is CASSPTDRVGGYTF.

This sequence joins TRBV7-7 and TRBJ2-5, with TRBD2 identical over 12 bases. Germline loops: CDR1 SSHAT, CDR2 FNYEAQ (reference sequence). The CDR3 extends over 15 amino acids. With V trimmed by 2 bases and J by 5 bases, 3 bases remained unmatched. The CDR3 spells CASSLLAGGLETQYF. In nucleotides, the CDR3 is TGTGCCAGCAGCTTACTAGCGGGAGGGTTGGAGACCCAGTACTTC.

The chain employs TRBV5-1 and TRBJ2-5, with 9 positions matching TRBD2. The CDR3 contains 18 residues. With V trimmed by 0 bases and J by 1 base, 10 bases remained unmatched. Germline CDR1 is SGHRS and CDR2 is YFSETQ. Here the CDR3 DNA reads TGCGCCAGCAGCTTGGTCCCCGGGACTAGCAATTCCCAAGAGACCCAGTACTTC. As protein: CASSLVPGTSNSQETQYF.

V is TRBV27 and J is TRBJ2-7; 12 bases match TRBD2. CDR1 is MNHEY and CDR2 is SMNVEV in the germline V gene (reference sequence). J was trimmed by 7 bases and V by 3 bases; bases with no gene match: 10. This CDR3 is 16 amino acids long. The CDR3 loop reads CASSFLLAGGPGEQYF. The DNA for the CDR3 is TGTGCCAGCAGTTTCCTGCTAGCGGGAGGGCCGGGAGAGCAGTACTTC.

This rearrangement joins TRBV6-5 to TRBJ1-1, with D perhaps TRBD1 (6 bases). This CDR3 contains 15 residues. CDR1 and CDR2 from the germline V gene are MNHEY and SVGAGI. V was pared by 2 bases and J by 5 bases, with 15 bases between. CDR3 sequence: CASSYASAGATEAFF. CDR3 DNA: TGTGCCAGCAGTTACGCTAGTGCGGGGGCGACTGAAGCTTTCTTT.

The gene calls are TRBV5-1 and TRBJ1-4; 9 bases match TRBD1. CDR1 and CDR2 (germline): SGHRS, YFSETQ. With 0 bases clipped from V and 0 bases from J, the junction kept 6 bases outside the gene matches. The CDR3 length is 18 residues. The CDR3: CASSLAGTGFATNEKLFF. The CDR3 DNA follows: TGCGCCAGCAGCTTGGCCGGGACAGGGTTTGCAACTAATGAAAAACTGTTTTTT.

The chain has TRBV5-6 and TRBJ2-7; 10 bases line up with TRBD2. Germline loops: CDR1 SGHDT, CDR2 YYEEEE. The CDR3 totals 16 residues. Trimming removed 2 bases from V and 3 bases from J; junction bases left unmatched: 8. The CDR3 here is CASSLAGTSAFYEQYF. DNA for the CDR3: TGTGCCAGCAGCTTAGCCGGGACTAGCGCTTTCTACGAGCAGTACTTC.

The chain uses TRBV7-9 and TRBJ2-7; 7 nucleotides match TRBD2. Trimming cost V 1 base and J 3 bases; bases outside gene matches: 6. This CDR3 has 15 residues. Looked up from germline, CDR1 is SEHNR and CDR2 is FQNEAQ (reference sequence). CDR3 nucleotide sequence: TGTGCCAGCAGCTTAGTGTCTAGCGGCTTCTACGAGCAGTACTTC. This encodes CASSLVSSGFYEQYF.

In this sample, this clone turned up a few times. This chain connects TRBV28 to TRBJ2-3; D is possibly TRBD1 (6 bases). This CDR3 is built from 17 residues. Trimming shortened V by 5 bases and J by 2 bases, and 20 bases separated the two germline ends. Germline V CDR1 and CDR2: MDHEN, SYDVKM. The CDR3 spells CASSNWRQDPYTDTQYF. The CDR3 DNA follows: TGTGCCAGCAGTAATTGGAGACAGGACCCGTACACAGATACGCAGTATTTT.

J is TRBJ2-7 and V is TRBV2; 11 bases agree with TRBD2. The CDR3 extends over 15 amino acids. Germline V gives CDR1 SNHLY, CDR2 FYNNEI. J gave up 4 bases and V 6 bases, and 8 bases lay outside the gene matches. CDR3 residues: CASSPTSGSGYEQYF. In DNA, the CDR3 is TGTGCCAGCAGCCCCACTAGCGGGAGTGGGTACGAGCAGTACTTC. The variable domain in full, with the rest retrieved from reference TRBV2 and TRBJ2-7, is EPEVTQTPSHQVTQMGQEVILRCVPISNHLYFYWYRQILGQKVEFLVSFYNNEISEKSEIFDDQFSVERPDGSNFTLKIRSTKLEDSAMYFCASSPTSGSGYEQYFGPGTRLTVT.

This sequence joins TRBV4-2 and TRBJ2-5; 10 bases match TRBD2. The CDR3 is 16 residues long. CDR1 and CDR2 (germline): LGHNA, YNFKEQ. The junction had 6 bases not matched to a gene; V was cut back by 1 base and J by 4 bases. The CDR3 sequence is CASSQGGSGRRETQYF. The CDR3 DNA sequence: TGTGCCAGCAGCCAAGGAGGTAGCGGGAGGAGAGAGACCCAGTACTTC.

This chain connects TRBV10-3 to TRBJ1-2; maybe TRBD1 (5 bases). The CDR3 loop spans 12 amino acids. Germline loops: CDR1 ENHRY, CDR2 SYGVKD. V gave up 7 bases and J gave up 4 bases, with 10 bases separating them. The CDR3 nucleotides read TGTGCCATCATGGGGCGGTTCTATGGCTACACCTTC. This codes for CAIMGRFYGYTF.

The count of this clone is one. The chain recombines TRBV28 with TRBJ2-7; the match to TRBD2 covers 8 bases. The CDR3 extends over 18 amino acids. The germline gives CDR1 MDHEN, CDR2 SYDVKM. V was pared by 7 bases and J by 0 bases, with 17 bases of the junction left unmatched. CDR3 in amino acids: CASIPPGLDLLGSYEQYF. DNA for the CDR3: TGTGCCAGCATTCCTCCGGGACTAGACTTGTTGGGCTCCTACGAGCAGTACTTC.

CDR3 in DNA: TGCGCCAGCAGCTCCGGACTAGCGGGGTATTACAATGAGCAGTTCTTC. This translates into CASSSGLAGYYNEQFF. The chain uses TRBV5-1 and TRBJ2-1; 12 positions agree with TRBD2. V lost 3 bases, J lost 4 bases, and 5 bases stayed unmatched. The CDR3 covers 16 residues. In germline, CDR1 is SGHRS, CDR2 YFSETQ.

V usage is TRBV9 and J usage is TRBJ2-5; D ambiguous. The length of the CDR3 is 13 residues. V was pared by 2 bases and J by 5 bases, with 10 bases between. Germline V gene lookup returns CDR1 SGDLS and CDR2 YYNGEE. The CDR3 protein is CASSVSARETQYF. The CDR3 nucleotides read TGTGCCAGCAGCGTGAGTGCTCGGGAGACCCAGTACTTC.

This clone has a single count. The chain links TRBV4-2 to TRBJ2-1; D may be TRBD2 (6 bases). The CDR3 is 16 amino acids. Germline CDR1 LGHNA, CDR2 YNFKEQ. V was cut by 5 bases and J by 0 bases, with 14 bases left in between. The DNA for the CDR3 is TGTGCCAGCAGCAAAGGGAGGCCCAGCTCCTACAATGAGCAGTTCTTC. Its translation: CASSKGRPSSYNEQFF.

This clone appeared a few times. The chain employs TRBV18 and TRBJ2-7; TRBD2 might be the D (5 bases). CDR3 length equals 12 residues. Germline assignment: CDR1 KGHSH and CDR2 LQKENI. V was pared by 6 bases and J by 6 bases, with 12 bases between. CDR3 sequence: CASSPNAGEQYF. The CDR3 DNA is TGTGCCAGCTCCCCTAATGCGGGCGAGCAGTACTTC.

The chain couples TRBV9 to TRBJ2-3, with D unclear. CDR1 and CDR2 (germline): SGDLS, YYNGEE. The CDR3 has 13 residues. V gave up 1 base and J gave up 4 bases, with 7 bases separating them. This CDR3 reads CASSVYRADTQYF. As DNA, the CDR3 is TGTGCCAGCAGCGTATATCGGGCAGATACGCAGTATTTT.